The 23 T cell receptor beta chains presented below share a single source sample, sequenced in a study of immune reconstitution after stem cell transplant in scleroderma. TCRdb used MiXCR to reprocess the RT-PCR reads, holding one entry per CDR3 protein. Counted here are under 4,500 distinct CDR3 sequences, about 6.6% occurring once; the ten biggest clones make up 15%. This material was acquired before or after autologous hematopoietic stem cell transplantation (not recorded which). All receptors come from a female donor with systemic sclerosis.

The CDR3: CSALDSVNLEKLFF. CDR3 bases: TGCAGTGCTCTGGACAGCGTGAATTTAGAAAAACTGTTTTTT. The rearrangement uses TRBV20-1 and TRBJ1-4, with a possible D match to TRBD1 (6 bases). The CDR3 has 14 residues. V shed 5 bases and J shed 8 bases, with 18 bases lying between them. Germline loops: CDR1 DFQATT, CDR2 SNEGSKA (reference sequence).

This clonotype is classed as medium-sized. J is TRBJ2-1 and V is TRBV5-1; 7 positions agree with TRBD2. The CDR3 is 15 residues long. V shed 3 bases and J 0 bases; nucleotides not matched to a gene: 3. Germline loops: CDR1 SGHRS, CDR2 YFSETQ. The CDR3 here is CASSYGLGSYNEQFF. CDR3 DNA sequence: TGCGCCAGCAGCTATGGACTAGGCTCCTACAATGAGCAGTTCTTC. Looking up the rest from reference TRBV5-1 and TRBJ2-1 gives the full variable domain: KAGVTQTPRYLIKTRGQQVTLSCSPISGHRSVSWYQQTPGQGLQFLFEYFSETQRNKGNFPGRFSGRQFSNSRSEMNVSTLELGDSALYLCASSYGLGSYNEQFFGPGTRLTVL.

Within the sample, this clonotype is medium-sized. The chain recombines TRBV5-1 with TRBJ1-4; possible D gene TRBD1, 5 bases. The CDR3 contains 14 residues. V was trimmed by 4 bases and J by 6 bases, leaving 13 bases between them. CDR1 is SGHRS, CDR2 YFSETQ, per germline. The CDR3 DNA sequence: TGCGCCAGCAGCCCTGCCGGGACTGATGAAAAACTGTTTTTT. Protein product: CASSPAGTDEKLFF. Together with reference TRBV5-1 and TRBJ1-4, the CDR3 gives the full variable domain: KAGVTQTPRYLIKTRGQQVTLSCSPISGHRSVSWYQQTPGQGLQFLFEYFSETQRNKGNFPGRFSGRQFSNSRSEMNVSTLELGDSALYLCASSPAGTDEKLFFGSGTQLSVL.

This clonotype rates as large (0.1 to 1%). The chain is built from TRBV11-3 and TRBJ2-2; 7 bases agree with TRBD1. CDR1 is SGHNT and CDR2 is YENEEA in the germline V gene. The V segment lost 0 bases and the J segment 1 base; nucleotides outside the gene matches: 2. This CDR3 has 16 amino acids. Here the CDR3 DNA reads TGTGCCAGCAGCTTAGATAGGGACAGGAACACCGGGGAGCTGTTTTTT. Protein sequence: CASSLDRDRNTGELFF.

A few counts support this clonotype. This rearrangement joins TRBV2 to TRBJ2-3; no definite D call. Germline values: CDR1 SNHLY, CDR2 FYNNEI. With 10 bases removed from V and 7 bases from J, the gap between germline ends came to 24 bases. There are 15 residues in the CDR3. In nucleotides, the CDR3 is TGTGCCACTGTGGGCGACTCCCGCGCAAAGTATACGCAGTATTTT. Protein product: CATVGDSRAKYTQYF.

This clonotype occurred a few times. This chain connects TRBV28 to TRBJ2-3, with D perhaps matching TRBD2 (5 bases). Germline CDR1 and CDR2: MDHEN and SYDVKM. The CDR3 runs 12 residues. V lost 8 bases and J lost 2, with 8 bases in between. The CDR3 region is CASGGYTDTQYF. As DNA, the CDR3 is TGTGCCAGCGGCGGGTACACAGATACGCAGTATTTT.

Sample share makes this clonotype medium-sized. The V call is TRBV27, the J call TRBJ1-5, with 7 nucleotides matching TRBD1. CDR3 length: 15 residues. V lost 1 base and J lost 6; bases outside the gene matches: 6. Germline V gene data show CDR1 as MNHEY and CDR2 as SMNVEV (reference sequence). The CDR3 DNA reads as TGTGCCAGCAGTTTATTGTCAGGGGGTGGTCAGCCCCAGCATTTT. Protein product: CASSLLSGGGQPQHF.

This CDR3 is CSARGTSGLSYEQYF. Written as DNA, the CDR3 is TGCAGTGCTCGAGGGACTAGCGGCCTCTCCTACGAGCAGTACTTC. V is TRBV20-1 and J is TRBJ2-7; the match to TRBD2 covers 11 bases. CDR3 size: 15 residues. Germline V lookup: CDR1 DFQATT, CDR2 SNEGSKA (reference sequence). The V segment lost 5 bases and the J segment 0 bases; nucleotides outside the gene matches: 6.

This clonotype is termed medium-sized. The chain uses TRBV12-3 or TRBV12-4 and TRBJ2-5, with D possibly being TRBD1 (5 bases). This CDR3 has 14 amino acids. Trimming removed 5 bases from V and 1 base from J, with 11 bases in between. This CDR3 is CASSRGQGQETQYF. In DNA, the CDR3 is TGTGCCAGCAGTCGTGGGCAGGGCCAAGAGACCCAGTACTTC.

In its sample, this clonotype ranks as medium-sized. The chain joins TRBV20-1 to TRBJ2-4, with D unresolved. V was clipped by 0 bases and J by 0 bases, with 6 bases between them. CDR3 length: 14 residues. CDR1 and CDR2 from the germline V gene are DFQATT and SNEGSKA (reference sequence). Here the CDR3 reads CSARDRLAKNIQYF. The CDR3 DNA sequence: TGCAGTGCTAGAGATAGGTTAGCCAAAAACATTCAGTACTTC.

This clonotype is medium-sized in the sample. The rearrangement joins TRBV12-3 or TRBV12-4 to TRBJ1-2, with a weak D call TRBD1 (5 bases). Trimming shortened V by 5 bases and J by 3 bases, and 25 bases separated the two germline ends. The CDR3 is 18 residues long. CDR3 region: CASSPLGGFRRSDYGYTF. In nucleotides, the CDR3 is TGTGCCAGCAGTCCCCTGGGGGGGTTCAGGAGGTCTGACTATGGCTACACCTTC.

This clonotype is classed as medium-sized (0.01 to 0.1%). V gene TRBV20-1 combines with J gene TRBJ2-7; D might be TRBD1 (6 bases). The V gene's germline CDR1 is DFQATT and CDR2 SNEGSKA (reference sequence). The CDR3 loop spans 16 amino acids. V gave up 1 base and J gave up 3 bases, with 19 bases separating them. As DNA, the CDR3 is TGCAGTGCTAGAGGGACACTCGACAGGCTAAACTACGAGCAGTACTTC. Amino acids: CSARGTLDRLNYEQYF.

Within the sample, this clonotype is medium-sized. The chain combines TRBV28 with TRBJ2-7, with 7 bases identical to TRBD1. CDR1 and CDR2 (germline): MDHEN, SYDVKM. The CDR3 contains 17 residues. V was clipped by 5 bases and J by 3 bases; unmatched bases: 16. The CDR3 region has the DNA TGTGCCAGCAGTCAAATAGGACAGGCTAAGAGGGACTACGAGCAGTACTTC. The encoded protein is CASSQIGQAKRDYEQYF.

This clonotype is medium-sized (0.01 to 0.1%) within its sample. The V gene is TRBV20-1, the J gene TRBJ1-6; D call uncertain. V lost 3 bases and J 0 bases, leaving 9 bases between the germline ends. CDR1 and CDR2 (germline): DFQATT, SNEGSKA (reference sequence). The CDR3 sequence is 15 residues long. CDR3 sequence reads: CSARGRNSYNSPLHF. CDR3 bases: TGCAGTGCTAGGGGCAGAAACTCCTATAATTCACCCCTCCACTTT.

Relative to its sample, this clonotype is medium-sized. The chain carries TRBV9 and TRBJ2-7; tentative D call: TRBD2 (5 bases). V lost 3 bases to trimming and J lost 1 base, with 8 bases between them. This CDR3 has 13 amino acids. CDR1 and CDR2 from the germline V gene are SGDLS and YYNGEE. The CDR3 DNA sequence: TGTGCCAGCAGCGACGGGATGTCCTACGAGCAGTACTTC. This translates into CASSDGMSYEQYF.

This clonotype qualifies as medium-sized. V and J are TRBV23-1 and TRBJ1-1; possibly TRBD1 for D (6 bases). TRBV23-1 is identified as an open reading frame with a role that is uncertain. CDR3 length: 17 amino acids. With 2 bases removed from V and 4 bases from J, the gap between germline ends came to 20 bases. CDR3 protein: CASSQDQGPAMITEAFF. DNA of the CDR3: TGCGCCAGCAGTCAAGACCAGGGGCCAGCTATGATCACTGAAGCTTTCTTT.

This chain connects TRBV27 to TRBJ2-5; 8 bases agree with TRBD2. Germline V gives CDR1 MNHEY, CDR2 SMNVEV (reference sequence). With V trimmed by 4 bases and J by 5 bases, 6 bases remained unmatched. This CDR3 has 14 residues. CDR3 loop: CASSSGTSAETQYF. The CDR3 DNA is TGTGCCAGCAGTTCAGGGACTAGTGCCGAGACCCAGTACTTC.

This clonotype is termed medium-sized. The chain recombines TRBV4-3 with TRBJ1-1; possible D gene TRBD1, 5 bases. The germline V gene encodes CDR1 LGHNA and CDR2 YSLEER. V lost 2 bases and J lost 3, with 13 bases in between. The CDR3 is 15 residues long. CDR3 protein: CASSQKSAGHTEAFF. In DNA form, the CDR3 reads TGCGCCAGCAGCCAAAAATCGGCGGGACACACTGAAGCTTTCTTT.

In its sample, this clonotype ranks as medium-sized. The V and J genes are TRBV3-1 and TRBJ1-2, with TRBD1 matching over 11 bases. Germline V gene sequence: CDR1 LGHDT, CDR2 YNNKEL (reference sequence). The CDR3 totals 16 residues. The V and J ends lost 5 bases and 3 bases, in that order; junction bases with no gene match: 8. The CDR3 is CASSSRPGQGDYGYTF. For the CDR3, the DNA is TGTGCCAGCAGCAGCCGCCCGGGACAGGGGGACTATGGCTACACCTTC.

This clonotype is termed medium-sized. V and J are TRBV9 and TRBJ2-3; the D is unclear. CDR3 length: 15 residues. With 1 base removed from V and 0 bases from J, the gap between germline ends came to 9 bases. Germline-derived CDR1 and CDR2 are SGDLS and YYNGEE. CDR3 coding DNA: TGTGCCAGCAGCGTATGGACGGCTAGCACAGATACGCAGTATTTT. It codes for CASSVWTASTDTQYF.

There are a few counts of this clonotype. The DNA of the CDR3 is TGTGCCAGCAGCTCATCCTCTAGAGATGAGCAGTTCTTC. Translated, it gives CASSSSSRDEQFF. The chain uses TRBV7-3 and TRBJ2-1, with D hard to call. Germline CDR1 reads SGHTA; CDR2 reads FQGTGA. The length of the CDR3 is 13 residues. Trimming removed 4 bases from V and 8 bases from J, with 12 bases in between.

This clonotype ranks as medium-sized. The chain joins TRBV29-1 to TRBJ1-1; D uncertain. Germline V CDR1 and CDR2: SQVTM, ANQGSEA. V was clipped by 3 bases and J by 1 base, with 9 bases between them. The CDR3 is 13 residues long. The CDR3 DNA reads TGCAGCGTTGACCCTTTGGGGAACACTGAAGCTTTCTTT. This encodes CSVDPLGNTEAFF.

V usage is TRBV5-6 and J usage is TRBJ2-5, with 11 bases fitting TRBD2. The V gene end was trimmed by 5 bases and the J gene end by 5 bases; junction bases not matched to a gene: 11. The V gene's germline CDR1 is SGHDT and CDR2 YYEEEE. The CDR3 loop spans 16 amino acids. The CDR3 bases are TGTGCCAGCAGTACAATGACTAGCGGGATTTCGGAGACCCAGTACTTC. Its protein product is CASSTMTSGISETQYF.